The 20 T cell receptor beta chains given below trace back to one sample, sequenced in a study of beta chain features in type 1 diabetes. Whole-study results and caveats: The study found moderately but significantly shorter TCRB CDR3s in all four CD4+ subsets of Type 1 diabetes patients.

Reverse transcribing all isolated RNA meant expressed TCRB transcripts were sequenced. Measured with immunoSEQ multiplex PCR; TCRdb has only the in-frame clones, and not every one. This sample has hundreds of thousands of clones; around an eighth occur once, and the top ten carry 0.022%. These receptors have no known antigen. Material: naive CD4+ T cells from blood. The receptors were sampled from a man aged 18 to 29 with type 1 diabetes.

The chain employs TRBV30 and TRBJ1-3; D not certain. The germline CDR1 and CDR2 sequences are GTSNPN and SVGIG (reference sequence). This CDR3 has 14 amino acids. Trimming took 1 base from V and 2 from J, leaving 9 bases between them. The CDR3 region is CAWSDGVAGNTIYF. CDR3 DNA sequence: TGTGCCTGGAGTGACGGGGTCGCTGGAAACACCATATATTTT.

The chain links TRBV30 to TRBJ1-2; D remains unclear. This CDR3 contains 12 residues. Trimming pared 5 bases from V and 8 bases from J, leaving 15 bases between. Germline values: CDR1 GTSNPN, CDR2 SVGIG (reference sequence). The CDR3 coding sequence is TGTGCCTGGGGCCCCATGGAAGGGGGCTACACCTTC. Translated, it gives CAWGPMEGGYTF.

The V gene is TRBV2, the J gene TRBJ2-1; no firm D call. V lost 4 bases and J lost 4, with 5 bases in between. Germline V CDR1 and CDR2: SNHLY, FYNNEI. The CDR3 sequence is 12 residues long. The CDR3 protein is CASSGPYNEQFF. In DNA form, the CDR3 reads TGTGCCAGCAGTGGGCCGTACAATGAGCAGTTCTTC. Looking up the rest from reference TRBV2 and TRBJ2-1 gives the full variable domain: EPEVTQTPSHQVTQMGQEVILRCVPISNHLYFYWYRQILGQKVEFLVSFYNNEISEKSEIFDDQFSVERPDGSNFTLKIRSTKLEDSAMYFCASSGPYNEQFFGPGTRLTVL.

The table lists this clone with a few counts. Additional DNA sequences in this sample encode the identical CDR3. The gene calls are TRBV9 and TRBJ2-5; TRBD1 agrees at 7 bases. CDR3 length: 15 amino acids. From germline, CDR1 is SGDLS and CDR2 YYNGEE. V lost 0 bases to trimming and J lost 2 bases; unmatched junction nucleotides: 4. CDR3 sequence reads: CASSVVGTEQETQYF. CDR3 coding DNA: TGTGCCAGCAGCGTAGTAGGGACAGAACAAGAGACCCAGTACTTC. Full variable domain (remainder filled in from reference TRBV9 and TRBJ2-5): DSGVTQTPKHLITATGQRVTLRCSPRSGDLSVYWYQQSLDQGLQFLIQYYNGEERAKGNILERFSAQQFPDLHSELNLSSLELGDSALYFCASSVVGTEQETQYFGPGTRLLVL.

This clone was recorded a few times. The sample holds other DNA sequences that translate to the same CDR3. This sequence joins TRBV10-3 and TRBJ2-5; D is ambiguous. Trimming cost V 3 bases and J 3 bases, with 2 bases left between them. The CDR3 is 11 residues long. CDR1 and CDR2 (germline): ENHRY, SYGVKD. The CDR3 loop reads CAISEEETQYF. DNA of the CDR3: TGTGCCATCAGTGAAGAAGAGACCCAGTACTTC.

A few counts support this clone. V is TRBV7-2 and J is TRBJ2-1; TRBD2 might be the D (6 bases). From germline, CDR1 is SGHTA and CDR2 FQGNSA. This CDR3 has 14 amino acids. The V end lost 1 base, the J end lost 3 bases, and 7 bases lay between the germline ends. The CDR3 DNA reads as TGTGCCAGCAGCTTAGTGCGGGACTACAATGAGCAGTTCTTC. Amino acids: CASSLVRDYNEQFF.

This clone was seen a few times. This rearrangement joins TRBV2 to TRBJ2-5; 7 bases agree with TRBD2. Looked up from germline, CDR1 is SNHLY and CDR2 is FYNNEI. V shed 6 bases, J shed 3 bases, and the junction held 4 bases outside the gene matches. The CDR3 covers 13 residues. The CDR3 is CASRWTREETQYF. CDR3 bases: TGTGCCAGCAGATGGACTAGAGAAGAGACCCAGTACTTC.

This clone has only a few counts. The chain joins TRBV19 to TRBJ2-1, with D possibly being TRBD2 (6 bases). Germline V gene data show CDR1 as LNHDA and CDR2 as SQIVND (reference sequence). V gave up 11 bases and J gave up 9 bases, with 23 bases separating them. The CDR3 extends over 14 amino acids. DNA for the CDR3: TGTGCCGTGCAACTAGCCGTTCCGGCGGGTGAGCAGTTCTTC. It translates to CAVQLAVPAGEQFF.

The chain couples TRBV29-1 to TRBJ2-1; perhaps TRBD2 as D (7 bases). Germline V gene lookup returns CDR1 SQVTM and CDR2 ANQGSEA. This CDR3 is 15 amino acids long. Between the trimmed V and J ends, which lost 0 bases and 6 bases, there was a span of 15 bases. CDR3 nucleotides: TGCAGCGTTGAAGATCGGGGGGCCGGTCTCAATGAGCAGTTCTTC. Amino acid sequence: CSVEDRGAGLNEQFF.

This clone was counted between two and nine times. The V call is TRBV30, the J call TRBJ2-2; TRBD2 might be the D (7 bases). From germline, CDR1 is GTSNPN and CDR2 SVGIG (reference sequence). V lost 5 bases and J 6 bases, leaving 19 bases between the germline ends. This CDR3 is 15 amino acids long. CDR3 loop: CAWDRGAPGPGELFF. CDR3 DNA: TGTGCCTGGGACCGGGGGGCGCCGGGTCCCGGGGAGCTGTTTTTT.

This clone was seen a handful of times. J is TRBJ2-3 and V is TRBV11-3; possibly TRBD1 for D (6 bases). Trimming shortened V by 5 bases and J by 4 bases, and 16 bases separated the two germline ends. Germline-derived CDR1 and CDR2 are SGHNT and YENEEA. The CDR3 consists of 15 residues. DNA for the CDR3: TGTGCCAGCAGCGCCGGGACACTGGGGCCAGATACGCAGTATTTT. This sequence encodes CASSAGTLGPDTQYF.

J is TRBJ2-5 and V is TRBV12-5; 7 bases are shared with TRBD2. The trim removed 5 bases at V and 4 bases at J, leaving 4 bases unmatched. The CDR3 is made up of 13 amino acids. Germline V CDR1 and CDR2: LGHNT, FRNRAP. CDR3 sequence: CASGTWGGETQYF. The CDR3 bases are TGTGCTAGTGGTACTTGGGGGGGAGAGACCCAGTACTTC. Full variable domain (rest looked up from reference TRBV12-5 and TRBJ2-5): DARVTQTPRHKVTEMGQEVTMRCQPILGHNTVFWYRQTMMQGLELLAYFRNRAPLDDSGMPKDRFSAEMPDATLATLKIQPSEPRDSAVYFCASGTWGGETQYFGPGTRLLVL.

With regard to this clone: The same CDR3 arises from other DNA sequences in this sample as well. V and J are TRBV9 and TRBJ2-7; D is unclear. The CDR3 extends over 14 amino acids. Trimming shortened V by 0 bases and J by 1 base, and 8 bases separated the two germline ends. Germline V gene lookup returns CDR1 SGDLS and CDR2 YYNGEE. This CDR3 is CASSVGGSSYEQYF. DNA of the CDR3: TGTGCCAGCAGCGTAGGTGGCAGTTCCTACGAGCAGTACTTC.

This chain links TRBV9 with TRBJ2-6, with 8 bases identical to TRBD1. The junction had 10 bases not matched to a gene; V was cut back by 3 bases and J by 2 bases. This CDR3 is 18 amino acids long. Germline loops: CDR1 SGDLS, CDR2 YYNGEE. CDR3 protein: CASSDRDRPTPGANVLTF. The CDR3 DNA follows: TGTGCCAGCAGCGACCGGGACAGGCCGACGCCTGGGGCCAACGTCCTGACTTTC.

The V gene is TRBV10-3, the J gene TRBJ1-2, with a weak D call TRBD1 (6 bases). V lost 2 bases and J 6 bases, leaving 10 bases between the germline ends. The CDR3 length is 13 residues. Germline CDR1 and CDR2: ENHRY and SYGVKD. CDR3 protein: CAISEQAGDGYTF. The CDR3 DNA follows: TGTGCCATCAGTGAGCAGGCAGGGGATGGCTACACCTTC.

This clone was observed a few times. The gene calls are TRBV7-9 and TRBJ2-7; D gene ambiguous. The CDR3 sequence is 12 residues long. CDR1 is SEHNR and CDR2 is FQNEAQ in the germline V gene (reference sequence). V lost 5 bases and J 5 bases, leaving 10 bases between the germline ends. The CDR3 nucleotides are TGTGCCAGCAGCCACCCGGTCCACGAGCAGTACTTC. This sequence encodes CASSHPVHEQYF.

This chain's CDR3 is CASSLAPHNYGYTF. The CDR3 DNA reads TGTGCCAGCAGCTTAGCCCCACATAACTATGGCTACACCTTC. The V and J genes are TRBV11-3 and TRBJ1-2, with unresolved D. Germline V gene data show CDR1 as SGHNT and CDR2 as YENEEA. V was trimmed by 1 base and J by 1 base, leaving 7 bases between them. This CDR3 has 14 amino acids.

This clone was seen a few times. This chain connects TRBV10-2 to TRBJ2-3; D remains ambiguous. Germline V lookup: CDR1 WSHSY, CDR2 SAAADI. V gave up 6 bases and J gave up 0 bases, with 13 bases separating them. This CDR3 has 15 residues. The CDR3 sequence is CASRGWTASTDTQYF. The CDR3 DNA sequence: TGCGCCAGCAGGGGCTGGACGGCTAGCACAGATACGCAGTATTTT.

In its sample, this clone was seen a few times. This rearrangement joins TRBV9 to TRBJ2-3; D not certain. Germline CDR1 and CDR2: SGDLS and YYNGEE. Trimming removed 0 bases at V and 2 bases at J, with 10 bases between. This CDR3 comprises 15 residues. In DNA, the CDR3 is TGTGCCAGCAGCGTAGTCGGGTTCAACACAGATACGCAGTATTTT. It translates to CASSVVGFNTDTQYF.

The chain employs TRBV2 and TRBJ2-7; D may be TRBD1 or TRBD2 (5 bases each). There are 13 residues in the CDR3. Germline CDR1 SNHLY, CDR2 FYNNEI. V was cut by 6 bases and J by 7 bases, with 16 bases left in between. The CDR3 coding sequence is TGTGCCAGCAGGGGGACCCGGTCGGGGGAGCAGTACTTC. Translation: CASRGTRSGEQYF.